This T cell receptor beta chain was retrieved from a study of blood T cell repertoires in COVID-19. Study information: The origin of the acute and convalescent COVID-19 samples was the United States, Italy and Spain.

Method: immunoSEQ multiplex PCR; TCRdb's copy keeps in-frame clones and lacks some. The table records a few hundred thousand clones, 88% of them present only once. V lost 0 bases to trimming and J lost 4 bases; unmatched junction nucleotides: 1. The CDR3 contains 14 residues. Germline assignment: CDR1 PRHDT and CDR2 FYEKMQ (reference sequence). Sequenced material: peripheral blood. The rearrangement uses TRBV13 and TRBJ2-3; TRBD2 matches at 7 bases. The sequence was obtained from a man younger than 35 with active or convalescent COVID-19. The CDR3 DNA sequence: TGTGCCAGCAGCTTAGGCCGGGGGGCAGATACGCAGTATTTT. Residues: CASSLGRGADTQYF.